This TCR beta chain was sequenced during a study of blood T cells in healthy people across ages. The wider study: About one barcoded beta molecule per two T cells came from capture by template switching.

Sample donors were healthy Caucasian individuals that came from Russia, aged roughly 6 to 100. The use of a sample-barcoded 5' primer and a J-beta primer mix characterized a second PCR of about 7 to 12 cycles. TCRdb reanalysed the 5' RACE reads using MiXCR and keeps one entry per CDR3 protein. The sample holds about 1,400,000 distinct CDR3 sequences, 42% seen once. In its sample, this clonotype is medium-sized. The V gene's germline CDR1 is SGHDN and CDR2 FVKESK. J lost 1 base, V lost 4 bases, and 11 bases had no gene match. CDR3 size: 18 residues. The source material was blood. The chain joins TRBV14 to TRBJ1-2, with 11 bases lining up with TRBD1. The clonotype comes from a woman younger than 35 in good health. In DNA form, the CDR3 reads TGTGCCAGCAGCCCCGACCGGGACAGGGGGTGGAGTAACTATGGCTACACCTTC. Its protein product is CASSPDRDRGWSNYGYTF.